A single sample is the source of the 18 T cell receptor beta chains below, sequenced in a study of blood T cells in healthy people across ages. A second PCR, run for about 6 to 11 cycles, used a sample-barcoded 5' primer plus a J-beta primer mix. MiXCR, run by TCRdb on the 5' RACE reads, gives a single entry per CDR3 protein. The sample yields hundreds of thousands of distinct CDR3 sequences, under 80% seen once. The sample comprised blood. All receptors come from a man aged 25-45 years in good health.

The chain carries TRBV25-1 and TRBJ2-7, with D hard to call. Germline-derived CDR1 and CDR2 are MGHDK and SYGVNS. V was clipped by 6 bases and J by 0 bases, with 9 bases between them. CDR3 size: 13 residues. CDR3 loop: CASRHRSSYEQYF. Written as DNA, the CDR3 is TGTGCCAGCAGACACCGGAGCTCCTACGAGCAGTACTTC.

The rearrangement joins TRBV25-1 to TRBJ2-2, with D maybe TRBD2 (6 bases). The CDR3 has 17 amino acids. Germline CDR1 and CDR2: MGHDK and SYGVNS. The germline V and J ends were trimmed by 5 bases and 0 bases, with 16 bases remaining between them. CDR3 residues: CASSLGGSLANTGELFF. CDR3 nucleotide sequence: TGTGCCAGCAGTCTCGGGGGATCTCTCGCGAACACCGGGGAGCTGTTTTTT.

This clonotype was recorded a few times. J is TRBJ2-4 and V is TRBV27; 8 nucleotides align to TRBD1. The CDR3 loop spans 14 amino acids. Per the germline V gene, CDR1 is MNHEY and CDR2 is SMNVEV (reference sequence). J was trimmed by 3 bases and V by 3 bases; bases with no gene match: 1. CDR3 sequence: CASSFDRGKNIQYF. CDR3 coding DNA: TGTGCCAGCAGTTTTGACAGGGGCAAAAACATTCAGTACTTC.

CDR3 nucleotides: TGCAGTGCTAGATACGGGGGCGAGCAGTTCTTC. Encoded protein: CSARYGGEQFF. The V and J genes are TRBV20-1 and TRBJ2-1; tentatively, D is TRBD1 or TRBD2 (6 bases each). Germline values: CDR1 DFQATT, CDR2 SNEGSKA (reference sequence). This CDR3 contains 11 residues. Trimming pared 2 bases from V and 10 bases from J, leaving 9 bases between.

This clonotype appeared a single time. The V call is TRBV4-3, the J call TRBJ2-1, with D tentatively TRBD2 (6 bases). This CDR3 comprises 16 residues. V gave up 0 bases and J gave up 9 bases, with 18 bases separating them. Germline CDR1 is LGHNA and CDR2 is YSLEER. CDR3 nucleotides: TGCGCCAGCAGCCAAGAAGTATCGGGGTGGGGGGTTGAGCAGTTCTTC. This gives the protein CASSQEVSGWGVEQFF.

The chain combines TRBV6-2 or TRBV6-3 with TRBJ2-3, with 8 positions matching TRBD2. The CDR3 is made up of 16 amino acids. Germline V gene sequence: CDR1 MNHEY, CDR2 SVGEGT. Trimming cost V 8 bases and J 1 base; bases outside gene matches: 11. The CDR3 here is CASGPLAGRGTDTQYF. CDR3 coding DNA: TGTGCCAGCGGTCCCTTAGCGGGGCGGGGCACAGATACGCAGTATTTT.

The chain joins TRBV20-1 to TRBJ2-7; D is possibly TRBD2 (5 bases). The germline V and J ends were trimmed by 3 bases and 10 bases, with 13 bases remaining between them. The germline V gene encodes CDR1 DFQATT and CDR2 SNEGSKA (reference sequence). The CDR3 consists of 11 residues. The CDR3 nucleotides are TGCAGTGCTAGCGGTTCGCGGGCCCAGTACTTC. It is translated as CSASGSRAQYF.

V usage is TRBV6-6 and J usage is TRBJ2-1; 7 bases fit TRBD1. V shed 0 bases and J 0 bases; nucleotides not matched to a gene: 5. Germline CDR1 reads MNHNY; CDR2 reads SVGAGI (reference sequence). CDR3 size: 17 residues. For the CDR3, the DNA is TGTGCCAGCAGTTACTCAGTAACAGGGGACTCCTACAATGAGCAGTTCTTC. Its protein product is CASSYSVTGDSYNEQFF.

This sequence joins TRBV4-2 and TRBJ2-3, with TRBD2 as a possible D gene (6 bases). The V gene lost 1 base and the J gene lost 5 bases, with 10 bases spanning the gap. This CDR3 region has 14 residues. Per germline, CDR1 LGHNA and CDR2 YNFKEQ. The CDR3 region is CASSQGLDVDTQYF. CDR3 bases: TGTGCCAGCAGCCAAGGACTAGACGTAGATACGCAGTATTTT.

The chain uses TRBV19 and TRBJ2-7, with 8 bases lining up with TRBD1. Trimming at V came to 5 bases and at J to 4 bases, leaving 7 bases not matched to a gene. The CDR3 has 14 residues. Germline lookup yields CDR1 LNHDA and CDR2 SQIVND (reference sequence). CDR3 DNA: TGTGCCAGTAGTGCCTCGGACAGGGCTTACGAGCAGTACTTC. Translated: CASSASDRAYEQYF.

The chain combines TRBV20-1 with TRBJ2-4; 9 bases fit TRBD2. CDR1 and CDR2 (germline): DFQATT, SNEGSKA (reference sequence). Trimming cost V 7 bases and J 1 base; bases outside gene matches: 14. The CDR3 sequence is 17 residues long. DNA for the CDR3: TGCAGTGGCGGGGCGAATAGCGGGGGAGGGGCCAAAAACATTCAGTACTTC. It is translated as CSGGANSGGGAKNIQYF.

This clonotype has only a few counts. The chain has TRBV10-3 and TRBJ2-7; unclear D gene. This CDR3 has 12 amino acids. Germline CDR1 is ENHRY and CDR2 is SYGVKD. The V end was cut by 2 bases, the J end by 4 bases, with 6 bases between. The CDR3 DNA follows: TGTGCCATCAGTGAGACTATTTACGAGCAGTACTTC. It translates to CAISETIYEQYF.

This chain links TRBV6-1 with TRBJ2-2; 8 bases map to TRBD1. Germline V lookup: CDR1 MNHNS, CDR2 SASEGT. The CDR3 extends over 14 amino acids. V lost 8 bases to trimming and J lost 0 bases; unmatched junction nucleotides: 2. The CDR3 is CASRDRSNTGELFF. The CDR3 region has the DNA TGTGCCAGCCGGGACAGGTCGAACACCGGGGAGCTGTTTTTT.

The chain uses TRBV7-3 and TRBJ2-7, with D uncertain. The assigned J gene may be wrong: the sequence end matches TRBJ2-5 better. The CDR3 length is 15 residues. Germline CDR1 reads SGHTA; CDR2 reads FQGTGA. In DNA, the CDR3 is TGTGCCAGCAGCTTATCCCCATCCCCTGCTGAGACCCAGTACTTC. Its protein is CASSLSPSPAETQYF.

This rearrangement joins TRBV7-2 to TRBJ2-3; 9 bases align to TRBD2. V shed 5 bases and J 2 bases; nucleotides not matched to a gene: 8. The CDR3 runs 16 residues. Germline assignment: CDR1 SGHTA and CDR2 FQGNSA. The CDR3 sequence: CASSPGTSPNTDTQYF. CDR3 in DNA: TGTGCCAGCAGCCCAGGGACTAGCCCGAACACAGATACGCAGTATTTT.

The chain uses TRBV29-1 and TRBJ2-2; D gene uncertain. The CDR3 length is 12 residues. The V gene's germline CDR1 is SQVTM and CDR2 ANQGSEA. Trimming took off 4 bases at V and 0 bases at J, with 3 bases between the two ends. This chain's CDR3 is CSVGANTGELFF. In nucleotides, the CDR3 is TGCAGCGTTGGAGCGAACACCGGGGAGCTGTTTTTT.

The J gene is TRBJ2-5, the V gene TRBV3-1, with a weak D call TRBD1 (6 bases). The CDR3 is 15 amino acids. CDR1 is LGHDT, CDR2 YNNKEL, per germline (reference sequence). V was clipped by 3 bases and J by 2 bases, with 13 bases between them. The CDR3 DNA is TGTGCCAGCAGCCAGGACTGGACAGCTCAAGAGACCCAGTACTTC. Its translation is CASSQDWTAQETQYF.

This chain uses TRBV20-1 with TRBJ2-1; 8 bases line up with TRBD2. Germline V CDR1 and CDR2: DFQATT, SNEGSKA (reference sequence). V lost 6 bases, J lost 0 bases, and 10 bases stayed unmatched. The CDR3 sequence is 16 residues long. The CDR3 sequence: CSAPRPAGASYNEQFF. The CDR3 DNA reads as TGCAGTGCCCCCCGACCAGCGGGGGCCTCCTACAATGAGCAGTTCTTC.